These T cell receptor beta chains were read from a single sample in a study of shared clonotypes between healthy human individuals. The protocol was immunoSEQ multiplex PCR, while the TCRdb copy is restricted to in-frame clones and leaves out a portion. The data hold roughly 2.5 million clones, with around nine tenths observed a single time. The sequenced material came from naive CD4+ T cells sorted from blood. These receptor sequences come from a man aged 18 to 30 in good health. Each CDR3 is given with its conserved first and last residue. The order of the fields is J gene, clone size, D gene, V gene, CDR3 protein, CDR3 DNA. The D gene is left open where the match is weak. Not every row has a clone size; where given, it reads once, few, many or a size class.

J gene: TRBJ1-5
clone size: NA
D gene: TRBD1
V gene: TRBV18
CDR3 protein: CASSLGETGTGQPQHF
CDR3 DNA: TGTGCCAGCTCACTGGGGGAGACAGGGACAGGTCAGCCCCAGCATTTT

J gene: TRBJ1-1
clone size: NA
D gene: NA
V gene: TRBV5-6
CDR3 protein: CASSLANMNTEAFF
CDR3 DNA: TGTGCCAGCAGCTTGGCCAATATGAACACTGAAGCTTTCTTT

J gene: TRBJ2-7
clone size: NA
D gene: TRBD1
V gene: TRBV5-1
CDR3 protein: CASSQGTGGYEQYF
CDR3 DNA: TGCGCCAGCAGTCAAGGGACAGGGGGCTACGAGCAGTACTTC

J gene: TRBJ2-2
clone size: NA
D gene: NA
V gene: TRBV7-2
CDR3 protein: CASSPRAGTGELFF
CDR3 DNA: TGTGCCAGCAGCCCTCGGGCGGGGACCGGGGAGCTGTTTTTT

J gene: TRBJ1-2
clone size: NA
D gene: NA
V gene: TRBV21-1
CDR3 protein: CASSIRSLDGYTF
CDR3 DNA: TGTGCCAGCAGCATCAGGAGCCTGGATGGCTACACCTTC

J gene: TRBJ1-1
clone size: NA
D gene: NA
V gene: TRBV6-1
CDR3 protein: CASSAQGWGTEAFF
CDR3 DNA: TGTGCCAGCAGTGCACAGGGTTGGGGCACTGAAGCTTTCTTT

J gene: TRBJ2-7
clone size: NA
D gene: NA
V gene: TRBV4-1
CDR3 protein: CASSQDWLGGAYEQYF
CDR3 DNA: TGCGCCAGCAGCCAAGATTGGCTGGGTGGGGCCTACGAGCAGTACTTC

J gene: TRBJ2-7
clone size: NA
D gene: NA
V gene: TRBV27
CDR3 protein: CASSFNAPYEQYF
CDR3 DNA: TGTGCCAGCAGTTTCAATGCGCCGTACGAGCAGTACTTC

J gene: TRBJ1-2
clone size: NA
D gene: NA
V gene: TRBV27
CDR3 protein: CASSLSMGYGYTF
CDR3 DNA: TGTGCCAGCAGTTTATCGATGGGTTATGGCTACACCTTC

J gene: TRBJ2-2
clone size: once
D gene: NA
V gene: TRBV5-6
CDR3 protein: CASSLAGVAGELFF
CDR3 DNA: TGTGCCAGCAGCTTGGCCGGGGTGGCCGGGGAGCTGTTTTTT